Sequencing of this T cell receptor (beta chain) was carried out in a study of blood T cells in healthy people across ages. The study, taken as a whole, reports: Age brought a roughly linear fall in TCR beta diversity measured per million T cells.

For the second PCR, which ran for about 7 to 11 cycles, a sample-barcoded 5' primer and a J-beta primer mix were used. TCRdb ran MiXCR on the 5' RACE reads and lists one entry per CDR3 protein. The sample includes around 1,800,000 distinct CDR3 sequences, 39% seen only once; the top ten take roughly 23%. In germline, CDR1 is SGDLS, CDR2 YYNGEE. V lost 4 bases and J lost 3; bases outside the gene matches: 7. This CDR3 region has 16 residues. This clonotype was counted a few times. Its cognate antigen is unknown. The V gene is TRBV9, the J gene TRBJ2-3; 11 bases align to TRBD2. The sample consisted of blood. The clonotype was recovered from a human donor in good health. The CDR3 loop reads CASSIRTSGPTDTQYF. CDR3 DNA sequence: TGTGCCAGCAGCATCCGGACTAGCGGGCCTACAGATACGCAGTATTTT.